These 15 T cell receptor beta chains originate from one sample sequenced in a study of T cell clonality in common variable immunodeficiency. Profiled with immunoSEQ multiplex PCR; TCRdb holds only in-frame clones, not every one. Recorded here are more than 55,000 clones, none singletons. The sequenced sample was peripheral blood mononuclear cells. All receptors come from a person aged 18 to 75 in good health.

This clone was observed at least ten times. Here the CDR3 reads CSASAGYLGTDTQYF. CDR3 bases read: TGCAGTGCTAGTGCGGGCTACCTTGGGACAGATACG. The V and J genes are TRBV20-1 and TRBJ2-3; D might be TRBD2 (5 bases). The CDR3 end falls 3 residues outside the read, so it is completed with the germline J gene. Germline V lookup: CDR1 DFQATT, CDR2 SNEGSKA (reference sequence). The V and J ends lost 3 bases and 3 bases respectively, with 16 bases between them. The CDR3 has 15 amino acids.

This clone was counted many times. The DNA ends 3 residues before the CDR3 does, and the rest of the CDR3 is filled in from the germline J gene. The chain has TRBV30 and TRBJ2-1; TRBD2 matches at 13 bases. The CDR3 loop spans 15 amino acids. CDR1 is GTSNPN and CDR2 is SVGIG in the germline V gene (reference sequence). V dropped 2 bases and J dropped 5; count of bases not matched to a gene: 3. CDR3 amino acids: CAWSPGLAGHNEQFF. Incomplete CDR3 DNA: TGTGCCTGGAGTCCGGGACTAGCGGGGCACAATGAG.

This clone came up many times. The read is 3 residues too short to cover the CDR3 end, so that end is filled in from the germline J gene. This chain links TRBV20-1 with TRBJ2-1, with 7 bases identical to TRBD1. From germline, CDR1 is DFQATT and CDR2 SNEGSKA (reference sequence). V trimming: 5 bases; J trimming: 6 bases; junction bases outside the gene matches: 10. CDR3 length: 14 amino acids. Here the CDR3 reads CSAAGGLVRNEQFF. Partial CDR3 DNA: TGCAGTGCTGCAGGGGGATTAGTCCGCAATGAG.

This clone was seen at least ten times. CDR3 bases read: TGTGCCAGCAGTTATAGTTACAATGAG. Protein product: CASSYSYNE. The whole CDR3 protein reads CASSYSYNEQFF. This sequence joins TRBV28 and TRBJ2-1; D is undetermined. Read coverage stops 3 residues before the CDR3 terminus; the germline J gene supplies the remainder. There are 12 residues in the CDR3. Germline loops: CDR1 MDHEN, CDR2 SYDVKM. V lost 4 bases and J lost 4, with 5 bases in between.

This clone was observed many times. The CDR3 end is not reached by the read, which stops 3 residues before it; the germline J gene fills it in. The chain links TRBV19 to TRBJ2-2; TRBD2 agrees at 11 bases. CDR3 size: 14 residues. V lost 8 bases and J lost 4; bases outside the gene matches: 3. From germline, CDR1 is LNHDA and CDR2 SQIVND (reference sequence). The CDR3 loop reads CASYSGRATGELFF. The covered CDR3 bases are TGTGCCAGTTATAGCGGGAGGGCCACCGGGGAG. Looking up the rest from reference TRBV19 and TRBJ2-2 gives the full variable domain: DGGITQSPKYLFRKEGQNVTLSCEQNLNHDAMYWYRQDPGQGLRLIYYSQIVNDFQKGDIAEGYSVSREKKESFPLTVTSAQKNPTAFYLCASYSGRATGELFFGEGSRLTVL.

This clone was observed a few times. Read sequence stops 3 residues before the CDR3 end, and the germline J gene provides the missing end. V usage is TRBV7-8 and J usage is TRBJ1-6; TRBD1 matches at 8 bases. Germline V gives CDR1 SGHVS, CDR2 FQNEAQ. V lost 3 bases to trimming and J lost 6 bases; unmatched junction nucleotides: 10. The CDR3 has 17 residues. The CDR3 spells CASSFGQGGQFNSPLHF. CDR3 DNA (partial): TGTGCCAGCAGCTTCGGACAGGGCGGTCAGTTTAATTCACCC.

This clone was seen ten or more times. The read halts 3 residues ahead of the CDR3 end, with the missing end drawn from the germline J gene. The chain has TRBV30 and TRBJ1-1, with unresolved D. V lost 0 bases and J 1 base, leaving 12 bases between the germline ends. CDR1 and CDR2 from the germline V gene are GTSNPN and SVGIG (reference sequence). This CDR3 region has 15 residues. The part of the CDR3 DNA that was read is TGTGCCTGGAGTGTAGGGTTTGCGGGGAACACTGAA. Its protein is CAWSVGFAGNTE. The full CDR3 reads CAWSVGFAGNTEAFF.

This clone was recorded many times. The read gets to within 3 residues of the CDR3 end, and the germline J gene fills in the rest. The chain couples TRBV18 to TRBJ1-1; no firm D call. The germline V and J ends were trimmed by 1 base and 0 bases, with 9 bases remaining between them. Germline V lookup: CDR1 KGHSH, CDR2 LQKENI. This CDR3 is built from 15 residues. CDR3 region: CASSPRDSLNTEAFF. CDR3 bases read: TGTGCCAGCTCACCACGAGACTCACTGAACACTGAA.

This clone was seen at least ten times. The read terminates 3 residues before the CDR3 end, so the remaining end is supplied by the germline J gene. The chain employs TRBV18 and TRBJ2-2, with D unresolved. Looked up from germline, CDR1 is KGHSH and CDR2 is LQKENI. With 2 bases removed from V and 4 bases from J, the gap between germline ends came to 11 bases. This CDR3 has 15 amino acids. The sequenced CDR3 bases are TGTGCCAGCTCACCATTCGGGTTCCGCACCGGGGAG. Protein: CASSPFGFRTGE. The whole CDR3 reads CASSPFGFRTGELFF.

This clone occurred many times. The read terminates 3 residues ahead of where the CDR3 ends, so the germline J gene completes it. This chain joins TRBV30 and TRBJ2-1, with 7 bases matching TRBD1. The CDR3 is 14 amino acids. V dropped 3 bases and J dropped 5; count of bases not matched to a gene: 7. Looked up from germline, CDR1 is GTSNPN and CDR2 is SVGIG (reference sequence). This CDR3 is CAWRVLRGHNEQFF. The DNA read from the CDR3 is TGTGCCTGGAGAGTACTGAGGGGGCACAATGAG.

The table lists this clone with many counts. The sequenced part of the CDR3 DNA is TGTGCCTGGAGTCCAACTGGGGGCCGTGAA. Translation gives CAWSPTGGRE. The whole CDR3 sequence is CAWSPTGGREAFF. The chain uses TRBV30 and TRBJ1-1, with D possibly matching TRBD1 (6 bases). The read terminates 3 residues ahead of where the CDR3 ends, so the germline J gene completes it. V shed 2 bases and J shed 7 bases, with 14 bases lying between them. The length of the CDR3 is 13 residues. Germline lookup yields CDR1 GTSNPN and CDR2 SVGIG (reference sequence).

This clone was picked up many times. This CDR3 reads CASSSSGTGVYEQYF. CDR3 DNA (partial): TGTGCCAGCAGCTCGTCCGGGACAGGGGTCTACGAG. This chain connects TRBV11-2 to TRBJ2-7; 10 positions agree with TRBD1. The CDR3 extends 3 residues past the end of the read, so its final part is completed from the germline J gene. Germline assignment: CDR1 SGHAT and CDR2 FQNNGV. V dropped 4 bases and J dropped 3; count of bases not matched to a gene: 6. CDR3 length: 15 residues.

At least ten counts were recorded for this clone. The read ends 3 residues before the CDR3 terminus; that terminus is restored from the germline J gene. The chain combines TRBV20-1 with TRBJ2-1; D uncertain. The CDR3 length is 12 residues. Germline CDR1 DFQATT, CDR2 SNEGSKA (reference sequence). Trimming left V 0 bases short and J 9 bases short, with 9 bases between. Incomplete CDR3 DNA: TGCAGTGCTAGAGATCGGGTCGGTGAG. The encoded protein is CSARDRVGE. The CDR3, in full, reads CSARDRVGEQFF.

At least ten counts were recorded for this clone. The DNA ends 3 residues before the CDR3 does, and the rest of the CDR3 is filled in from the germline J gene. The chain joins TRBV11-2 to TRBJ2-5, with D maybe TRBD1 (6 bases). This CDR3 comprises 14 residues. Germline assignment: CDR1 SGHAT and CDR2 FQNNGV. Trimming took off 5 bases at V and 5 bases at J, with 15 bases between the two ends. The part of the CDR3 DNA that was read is TGTGCCAGCAGCCAAACAGGGACGGGGGAGACC. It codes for CASSQTGTGET. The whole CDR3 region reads CASSQTGTGETQYF.

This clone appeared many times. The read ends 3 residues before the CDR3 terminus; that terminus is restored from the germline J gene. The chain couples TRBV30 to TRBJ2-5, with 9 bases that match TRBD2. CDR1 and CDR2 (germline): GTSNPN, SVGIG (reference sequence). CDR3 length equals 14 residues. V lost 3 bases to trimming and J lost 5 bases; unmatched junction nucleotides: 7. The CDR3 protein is CAWRGAGGRETQYF. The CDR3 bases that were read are TGTGCCTGGAGGGGAGCGGGAGGCAGGGAGACC. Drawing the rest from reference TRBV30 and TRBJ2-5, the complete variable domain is SQTIHQWPATLVQPVGSPLSLECTVEGTSNPNLYWYRQAAGRGLQLLFYSVGIGQISSEVPQNLSASRPQDRQFILSSKKLLLSDSGFYLCAWRGAGGRETQYFGPGTRLLVL.